Each of the 7 T cell receptor beta chains below was sequenced from the same sample in a study of graft-versus-host responses after intestinal transplantation. This table comes from immunoSEQ multiplex PCR, and its TCRdb copy is limited to in-frame clones, with some not included. The sample comprises some 90,000 clones, around 92% of which are singletons, and more than 0.35% rests with the top ten. These receptors' antigens are unknown. The sample here was unstimulated CD8+ T cells sorted from spleen or lymph node cells, taken before transplant. The receptor source for this set is a human donor who was the organ donor for an intestinal transplant.

The chain is built from TRBV12-5 and TRBJ2-1, with 13 nucleotides matching TRBD2. Germline V lookup: CDR1 LGHNT, CDR2 FRNRAP. V dropped 0 bases and J dropped 7; count of bases not matched to a gene: 3. The CDR3 runs 16 residues. DNA of the CDR3: TGTGCTAGTGGTTTGGTACTAGCGGGGGGGTTAAATGAGCAGTTCTTC. This translates into CASGLVLAGGLNEQFF.

The genes are TRBV5-8 and TRBJ2-7, with 12 bases aligning to TRBD2. With V trimmed by 2 bases and J by 1 base, 4 bases remained unmatched. This CDR3 region has 16 residues. CDR1 SGHTS and CDR2 YDEGEE come from the germline V gene. The CDR3: CASSFRTSGTSYEQYF. DNA for the CDR3: TGTGCCAGCAGCTTTCGGACTAGCGGGACTTCCTACGAGCAGTACTTC.

V usage is TRBV27 and J usage is TRBJ2-5; 12 bases are shared with TRBD2. The CDR3 covers 16 residues. The trim removed 4 bases at V and 5 bases at J, leaving 8 bases unmatched. In germline, CDR1 is MNHEY, CDR2 SMNVEV (reference sequence). The CDR3 reads CASSSILAGGWETQYF. The CDR3 DNA follows: TGTGCCAGCAGTTCTATACTAGCGGGGGGCTGGGAGACCCAGTACTTC.

This chain links TRBV7-2 with TRBJ2-5; 9 nucleotides agree with TRBD1. From germline, CDR1 is SGHTA and CDR2 FQGNSA. The CDR3 sequence is 16 residues long. J was trimmed by 4 bases and V by 1 base; bases with no gene match: 7. CDR3: CASSLGGQGLGETQYF. CDR3 coding DNA: TGTGCCAGCAGCTTAGGGGGACAGGGTTTAGGAGAGACCCAGTACTTC.

The V and J genes are TRBV7-7 and TRBJ1-5, with a weak D call TRBD1 (5 bases). Trimming stripped 4 bases from V and 2 bases from J, with 15 bases between. Germline values: CDR1 SSHAT, CDR2 FNYEAQ (reference sequence). This CDR3 has 16 residues. CDR3: CASSSLGGSCNQPQHF. The CDR3 DNA is TGTGCCAGCAGCTCTCTCGGGGGTTCGTGCAATCAGCCCCAGCATTTT.

The chain links TRBV5-4 to TRBJ2-7; no firm D call. Trimming pared 0 bases from V and 1 base from J, leaving 14 bases between. This CDR3 spans 16 amino acids. Germline V gives CDR1 SGHNT, CDR2 YYREEE (reference sequence). CDR3 bases: TGTGCCAGCAGCTTGGTTCCCGGTAGTAAGTCCTACGAGCAGTACTTC. It is translated as CASSLVPGSKSYEQYF.

This clone showed up just once. V and J are TRBV18 and TRBJ2-5, with D perhaps matching TRBD1 (5 bases). The assigned J gene may be wrong: the sequence end matches TRBJ2-7 better. The germline CDR1 and CDR2 sequences are KGHSH and LQKENI. This CDR3 has 14 residues. The CDR3 reads CASSPTGDSYEQYF. DNA for the CDR3: TGTGCCAGCTCACCCACAGGAGACTCCTACGAGCAGTACTTC.